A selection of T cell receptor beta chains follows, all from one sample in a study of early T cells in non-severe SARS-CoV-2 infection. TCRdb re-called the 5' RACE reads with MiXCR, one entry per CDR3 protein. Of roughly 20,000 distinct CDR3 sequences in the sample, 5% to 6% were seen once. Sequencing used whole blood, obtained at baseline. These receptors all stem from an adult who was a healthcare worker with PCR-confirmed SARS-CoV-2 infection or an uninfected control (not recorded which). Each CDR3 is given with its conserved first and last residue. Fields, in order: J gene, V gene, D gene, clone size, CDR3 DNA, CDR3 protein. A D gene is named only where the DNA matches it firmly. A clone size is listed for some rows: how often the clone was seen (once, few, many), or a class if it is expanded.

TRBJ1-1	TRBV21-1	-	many	TGTGCCAGCAGCTTAGAAGTAGATCTGCCGAACACTGAAGCTTTCTTT	CASSLEVDLPNTEAFF
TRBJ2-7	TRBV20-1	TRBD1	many	TGCAGTGCTACCGGGGACAGTTCCTACGAGCAGTACTTC	CSATGDSSYEQYF
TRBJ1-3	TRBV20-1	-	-	TGCAGTGCTACCCGAAGGGAAGGAAACACCATATATTTT	CSATRREGNTIYF
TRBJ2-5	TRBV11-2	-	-	TGTGCCAGCAGCCAGCGGCCCCGACAGGGACTCTGGGAGACCCAGTACTTC	CASSQRPRQGLWETQYF
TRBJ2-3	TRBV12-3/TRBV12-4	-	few	TGTGCCAGCAGTTTGTCGGGGGCTCGCACAGATACGCAGTATTTT	CASSLSGARTDTQYF
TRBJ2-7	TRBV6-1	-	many	TGTGCCAGCATTGTAGACCTTGGCGCCTACGAGCAGTACTTC	CASIVDLGAYEQYF
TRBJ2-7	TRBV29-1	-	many	TGCAGCGTTGAATTGGTAGAAATCTCAGGCGAGCAGTACTTC	CSVELVEISGEQYF
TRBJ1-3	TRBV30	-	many	TGTGCCTGGAGTCGGGGAACCCCATCTGGAAACACCATATATTTT	CAWSRGTPSGNTIYF
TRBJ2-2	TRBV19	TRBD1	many	TGTGCCAGTAGTAGAAATACAGGGGCTCCAGCGAACACCGGGGAGCTGTTTTTT	CASSRNTGAPANTGELFF
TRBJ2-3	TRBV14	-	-	TGTGCCAGCAGCCAAGCCGATGTGACGCAGTATTTT	CASSQADVTQYF
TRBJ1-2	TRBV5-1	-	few	TGCGCCAGCAGCTTGGTCGTTGGTGACTATGGCTACACCTTC	CASSLVVGDYGYTF
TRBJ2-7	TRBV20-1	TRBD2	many	TGCAGTGCTACCTGGGACTACTTAAGCGAGCAGTACTTC	CSATWDYLSEQYF
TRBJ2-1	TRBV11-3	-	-	TGTGCCAGCAGCTCCCCGGGGCCTGCAAGCTCCTACAATGAGCAGTTCTTC	CASSSPGPASSYNEQFF
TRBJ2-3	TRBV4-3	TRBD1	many	TGCGCCAGCAGCCAAGATCGGCGTCAGGGGGCAGCCACAGATACGCAGTATTTT	CASSQDRRQGAATDTQYF
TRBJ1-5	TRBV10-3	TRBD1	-	TGTGCCATCTGGACAGGGTTGAGCAATCAGCCCCAGCATTTT	CAIWTGLSNQPQHF
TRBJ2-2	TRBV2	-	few	TGTGCCAGCAGAAAACAGACTATGAACACCGGGGAGCTGTTTTTT	CASRKQTMNTGELFF
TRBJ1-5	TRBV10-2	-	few	TGCGCCAGCAGTGAAGATGCAGGGCGCTTAGGCACTGACGTTAGCAATCAGCCCCAGCATTTT	CASSEDAGRLGTDVSNQPQHF
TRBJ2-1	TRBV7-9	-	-	TGTGCCAGCAGCTTAGATGCATCTTTTGGGGCACACGGTACAACGTTC	CASSLDASFGAHGTTF
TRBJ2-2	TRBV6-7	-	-	TGTGCCAGCAGTTACGGCGGGGAGCTGTTTTTT	CASSYGGELFF
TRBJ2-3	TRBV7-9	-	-	TGTGCCAGCAGCCCCAACCAAGATACGCAGTATTTT	CASSPNQDTQYF
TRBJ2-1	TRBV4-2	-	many	TGTGCCAGCAGCCAAGAGAGGGTATACAATGAGCAGTTCTTC	CASSQERVYNEQFF
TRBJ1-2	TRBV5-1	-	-	TGCGCCAGCAGCCAGGACAGCACCTATGGCTACACCTTC	CASSQDSTYGYTF
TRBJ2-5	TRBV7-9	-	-	TGTGCCAGCAGCCCAGAGGCAGGCCAAGAGACCCAGTACTTC	CASSPEAGQETQYF
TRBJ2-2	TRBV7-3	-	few	TGTGCCAGCAGCTTAAATGCGGTCCCCAGGGGGGAGCTGTTTTTT	CASSLNAVPRGELFF
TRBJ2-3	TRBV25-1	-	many	TGTGCCAGCAGTGAAAACACAGATACGCAGTATTTT	CASSENTDTQYF
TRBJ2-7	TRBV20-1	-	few	TGCAGTGCTAGAGATCCCGGGCCCAGCTCCTACGAGCAGTACTTC	CSARDPGPSSYEQYF
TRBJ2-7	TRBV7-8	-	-	TGTGCCAGCAGTCAAGCGAGCCTTGTGGAGCAGTACTTC	CASSQASLVEQYF
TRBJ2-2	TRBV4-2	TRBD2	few	TGTGCCAGCAGTGTGACTAGCGGGAGATCGAACACCGGGGAGCTGTTTTTT	CASSVTSGRSNTGELFF
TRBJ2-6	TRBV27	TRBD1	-	TGTGCCAGCAGCCGGACAGGGGGCCCGTCTGGGGCCAACGTCCTGACTTTC	CASSRTGGPSGANVLTF
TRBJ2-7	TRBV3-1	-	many	TGTGCCAGCAGCCCCGGGCCGGCCTACGAGCAGTACTTC	CASSPGPAYEQYF
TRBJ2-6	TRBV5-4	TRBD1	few	TGTGCCAGCAGGCCGGGACAGGGGCCCTCTGGGGCCAACGTCCTGACTTTC	CASRPGQGPSGANVLTF
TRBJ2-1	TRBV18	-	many	TGTGCCAGCTCATGGTCGACAGGAGCCTACAATGAGCAGTTCTTC	CASSWSTGAYNEQFF
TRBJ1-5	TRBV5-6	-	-	TGTGCCAGCAGCTTGAGAGGGAGCAATCAGCCCCAGCATTTT	CASSLRGSNQPQHF
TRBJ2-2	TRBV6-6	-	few	TGTGCCAGCAGTCCAACAAGGGGTCCCGGGGAGCTGTTTTTT	CASSPTRGPGELFF
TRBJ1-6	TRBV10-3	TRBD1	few	TGTGCCATCAGTGGGGACAGGGGAAGGAATTCACCCCTCCACTTT	CAISGDRGRNSPLHF
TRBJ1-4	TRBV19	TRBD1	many	TGTGCCAGTAGCCGGGACAGCGGTTCTAATGAAAAACTGTTTTTT	CASSRDSGSNEKLFF
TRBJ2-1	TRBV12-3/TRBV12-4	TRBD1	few	TGTGCCAGCAGTTCCACCCGGGACAGGCCCTACAATGAGCAGTTCTTC	CASSSTRDRPYNEQFF
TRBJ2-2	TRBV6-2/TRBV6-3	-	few	TGTGCCAGCAAAACAGGGACACAGACCGGGGAGCTGTTTTTT	CASKTGTQTGELFF